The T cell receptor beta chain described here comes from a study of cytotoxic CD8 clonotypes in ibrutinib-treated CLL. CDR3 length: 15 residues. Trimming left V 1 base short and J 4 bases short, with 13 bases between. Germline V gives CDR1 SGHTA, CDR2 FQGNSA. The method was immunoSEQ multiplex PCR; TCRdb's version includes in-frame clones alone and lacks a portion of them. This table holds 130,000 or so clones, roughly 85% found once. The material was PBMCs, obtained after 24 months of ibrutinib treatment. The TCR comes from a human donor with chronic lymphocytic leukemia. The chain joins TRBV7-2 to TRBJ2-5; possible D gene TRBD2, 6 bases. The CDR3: CASSLGGVPGETQYF. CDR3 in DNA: TGTGCCAGCAGCTTAGGCGGGGTTCCGGGAGAGACCCAGTACTTC.